Listed below are T cell receptor beta chains from one sample, sequenced in a study of blood T cell repertoires in COVID-19. Clones were sequenced by immunoSEQ multiplex PCR, and TCRdb holds only the in-frame ones, with some missing. The table shows 200,000 to 300,000 clones, with 75% to 85% occurring only once. Sequencing was done on a sample of peripheral blood. The receptors were sampled from a woman aged 55-69 years with active or convalescent COVID-19. The CDR3 runs from the conserved cysteine through the conserved F or W. Each record gives: V gene, D gene, clone size, J gene, CDR3 DNA, CDR3 protein. A D gene is named only where the DNA matches it firmly. For some rows the clone size is stated as once, few or many, or as a class when expanded; others skip it.

TRBV7-7,TRBD1,-,TRBJ2-2,TGTGCTAGCAGCTTAGACCTCAGGGGGCCTTTCACCGGGGAGCTGTTTTTT,CASSLDLRGPFTGELFF
TRBV9,-,-,TRBJ1-5,TGTGCCAGCAGCGTAGCTCCCTCCAATCAGCCCCAGCATTTT,CASSVAPSNQPQHF
TRBV10-3,TRBD1,-,TRBJ1-1,TGTGCCACTGGGACAGCAATGAACACTGAAGCTTTCTTT,CATGTAMNTEAFF
TRBV12-3/TRBV12-4,-,-,TRBJ1-1,TGTGCCAGCAGCTTTGGGACTCATACTGAAGCTTTCTTT,CASSFGTHTEAFF
TRBV7-9,TRBD1,-,TRBJ2-6,TGTGCCAGCAGCTATAGGACAGGCGTGGGGGCCAACGTCCTGACTTTC,CASSYRTGVGANVLTF
TRBV6-5,-,-,TRBJ2-1,TGTGCCAGCATCGGGGTTAACTCCTACAATGAGCAGTTCTTC,CASIGVNSYNEQFF
TRBV7-2,-,-,TRBJ2-7,TGTGCCAGCAGCTCTAGCGCGGGCCGGCTAGAGCAGTACTTC,CASSSSAGRLEQYF
TRBV7-2,TRBD1,many,TRBJ1-6,TGTGCCAGCAGCCACAGGACAGGGTCAGTAAATTCACCCCTCCACTTT,CASSHRTGSVNSPLHF
TRBV12-1,-,-,TRBJ2-6,TGTGCCAGCAGCGCACACGGGACAGGGACCTCTGGGGCCAACGTCCTGACTTTC,CASSAHGTGTSGANVLTF
TRBV5-1,-,-,TRBJ1-6,TGCGCCAGCAGCTGGGGAGGGCGGGATAATTCACCCCTCCACTTT,CASSWGGRDNSPLHF
TRBV28,TRBD1,-,TRBJ1-5,TGTGCCAGCAGTTTTCCGCAGGGGGACAATCAGCCCCAGCATTTT,CASSFPQGDNQPQHF
TRBV12-3/TRBV12-4,-,-,TRBJ1-2,TGTGCCAGCAGCCCGACAGTAAACTATGGCTACACCTTC,CASSPTVNYGYTF
TRBV12-3/TRBV12-4,-,-,TRBJ1-2,TGTGCCAGCAGTGAACAGGGTCGGGAAGGCTACACCTTC,CASSEQGREGYTF
TRBV10-2,-,-,TRBJ1-1,TGCGCCAGCAGTGATAGGATGGGGTGGTCTCAGGGCACTGAAGCTTTCTTT,CASSDRMGWSQGTEAFF
TRBV4-3,-,-,TRBJ1-3,TGCGCCAGCAGCCAAGATATCGGGGGAGGTGGAAACACCATATATTTT,CASSQDIGGGGNTIYF
TRBV2,-,-,TRBJ2-1,TGTGCCAGCAGTGAAATCCTTGGGTATCTCGAGTCGGGCAATGAGCAGTTCTTC,CASSEILGYLESGNEQFF
TRBV5-5,-,-,TRBJ1-1,TGTGCCAGCAGCTTGTCAGGTACCGTTTGGGCTGAAGCTTTCTTT,CASSLSGTVWAEAFF
TRBV30,-,-,TRBJ2-6,TGTGCCTTTACCAACACAACCTCTGGGGCCAACGTCCTGACTTTC,CAFTNTTSGANVLTF
TRBV6-5,-,-,TRBJ1-2,TGTGCCAGCAGTTACATCAGTCTTAACTATGGCTACACCTTC,CASSYISLNYGYTF
TRBV6-5,TRBD1,few,TRBJ1-1,TGTGCCAGCAGACAACAGGGGGACACTGAAGCTTTCTTT,CASRQQGDTEAFF
TRBV5-4,-,-,TRBJ1-1,TGTGCCAGCAGCTTGGCTGGTGAGGAGAAAGCTTTCTTT,CASSLAGEEKAFF
TRBV6-5,TRBD1,-,TRBJ2-7,TGTGCCAGCAACCCGGGACAGGGGATCTACGAGCAGTACTTC,CASNPGQGIYEQYF
TRBV6-2/TRBV6-3,TRBD2,-,TRBJ2-7,TGTGCCAGCAGTTACGGGCGGGGGAAACCCTACGAGCAGTACTTC,CASSYGRGKPYEQYF
TRBV5-1,TRBD1,-,TRBJ1-2,TGCGCCAGCAGCTGGGGACAGAAAGATCCCTATGGCTACACCTTC,CASSWGQKDPYGYTF
TRBV9,TRBD2,-,TRBJ2-1,TGTGCCACCAACCCCCGGGGGGGCTCCTACAATGAGCAGTTCTTC,CATNPRGGSYNEQFF
TRBV4-1,-,-,TRBJ2-7,TGCGCCAGCAGCCAAGGAACAGGGAGAGGGGAGCAGTACTTC,CASSQGTGRGEQYF
TRBV10-2,-,-,TRBJ1-1,TGCGCCAGCAGTGAGACAGCCCTTTTTGCCACTGAAGCTTTCTTT,CASSETALFATEAFF